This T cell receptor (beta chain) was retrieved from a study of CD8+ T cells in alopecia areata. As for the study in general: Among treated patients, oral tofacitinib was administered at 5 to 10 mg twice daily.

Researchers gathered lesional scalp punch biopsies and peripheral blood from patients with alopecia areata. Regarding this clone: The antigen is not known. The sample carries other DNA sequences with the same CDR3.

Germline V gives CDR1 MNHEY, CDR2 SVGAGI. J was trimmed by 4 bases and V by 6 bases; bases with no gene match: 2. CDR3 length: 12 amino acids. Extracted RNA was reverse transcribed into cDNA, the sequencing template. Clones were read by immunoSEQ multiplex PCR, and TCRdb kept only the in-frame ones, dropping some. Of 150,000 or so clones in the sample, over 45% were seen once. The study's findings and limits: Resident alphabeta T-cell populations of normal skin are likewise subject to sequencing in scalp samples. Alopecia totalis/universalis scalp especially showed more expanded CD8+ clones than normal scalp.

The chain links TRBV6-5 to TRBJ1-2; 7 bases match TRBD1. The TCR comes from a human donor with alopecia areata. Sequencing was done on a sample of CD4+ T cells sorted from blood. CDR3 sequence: CASSRQGYGYTF. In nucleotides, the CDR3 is TGTGCCAGCAGCAGACAGGGCTATGGCTACACCTTC.